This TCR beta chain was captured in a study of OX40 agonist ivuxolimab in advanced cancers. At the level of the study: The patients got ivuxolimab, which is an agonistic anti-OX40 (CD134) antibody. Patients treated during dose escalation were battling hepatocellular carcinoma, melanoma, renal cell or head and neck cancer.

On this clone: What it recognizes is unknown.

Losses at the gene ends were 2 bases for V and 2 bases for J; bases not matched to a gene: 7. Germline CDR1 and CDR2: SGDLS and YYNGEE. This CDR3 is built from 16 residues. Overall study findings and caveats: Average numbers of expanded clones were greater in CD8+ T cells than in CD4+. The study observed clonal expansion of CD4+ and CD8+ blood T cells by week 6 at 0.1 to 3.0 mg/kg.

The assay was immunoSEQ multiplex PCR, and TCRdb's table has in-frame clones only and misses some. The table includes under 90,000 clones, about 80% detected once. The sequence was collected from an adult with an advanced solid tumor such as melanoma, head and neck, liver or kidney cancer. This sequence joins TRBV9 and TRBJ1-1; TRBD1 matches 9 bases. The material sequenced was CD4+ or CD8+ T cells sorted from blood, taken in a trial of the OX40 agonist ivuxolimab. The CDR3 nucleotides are TGTGCCAGCAGCGTGGACAGGGGCCGTAGAAACACTGAAGCTTTCTTT. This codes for CASSVDRGRRNTEAFF. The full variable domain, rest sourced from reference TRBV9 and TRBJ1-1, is DSGVTQTPKHLITATGQRVTLRCSPRSGDLSVYWYQQSLDQGLQFLIQYYNGEERAKGNILERFSAQQFPDLHSELNLSSLELGDSALYFCASSVDRGRRNTEAFFGQGTRLTVV.